Each of the 27 T cell receptor beta chains below was sequenced from the same sample in a study of blood T cells in healthy people across ages. For the second PCR, which ran for about 6 to 11 cycles, a sample-barcoded 5' primer and a J-beta primer mix were used. A single record per CDR3 protein comes from TCRdb applying MiXCR to the 5' RACE reads. The sample lists 1.5 million to 2 million distinct CDR3 sequences, about two fifths seen once, with 23% in the top ten. Material: blood. These receptors all come from a human donor in good health.

The chain uses TRBV7-2 and TRBJ2-7; no clear D. Per germline, CDR1 SGHTA and CDR2 FQGNSA. The V gene lost 2 bases and the J gene lost 3 bases, with 11 bases spanning the gap. The CDR3 contains 14 residues. The CDR3 protein is CASSLRATDYEQYF. CDR3 nucleotide sequence: TGTGCCAGCAGCTTAAGGGCAACCGACTACGAGCAGTACTTC. Supplemented by reference TRBV7-2 and TRBJ2-7, the full variable domain reads GAGVSQSPSNKVTEKGKDVELRCDPISGHTALYWYRQSLGQGLEFLIYFQGNSAPDKSGLPSDRFSAERTGGSVSTLTIQRTQQEDSAVYLCASSLRATDYEQYFGPGTRLTVT.

The V and J genes are TRBV5-5 and TRBJ2-1, with 7 bases fitting TRBD2. This CDR3 is built from 18 residues. After removal of 3 bases from V and 0 bases from J, the junction contained 12 bases not matched to a gene. The germline V gene has CDR1 SGHKS and CDR2 YYEKEE (reference sequence). The CDR3 nucleotides are TGTGCCAGCAGCTCGACTCCCGGGACTACTCGCTCCTACAATGAGCAGTTCTTC. It specifies CASSSTPGTTRSYNEQFF.

Comments on this clonotype: A junction boundary mismatches the germline segment, possibly from a read error. This chain links TRBV3-1 with TRBJ2-1, with 8 bases identical to TRBD2. CDR1 is LGHDT and CDR2 is YNNKEL in the germline V gene (reference sequence). The CDR3 loop spans 15 amino acids. DNA for the CDR3: TGCGCCAGCAGCCAAGGGCGGGGGGTCTACAATGAGCAGTTCTTC. Translation: CASSQGRGVYNEQFF.

This clonotype was recorded a few times. The chain carries TRBV2 and TRBJ2-3; 10 bases are a match to TRBD2. J lost 2 bases, V lost 4 bases, and 6 bases had no gene match. The CDR3 contains 16 residues. In germline, CDR1 is SNHLY, CDR2 FYNNEI. The CDR3 DNA is TGTGCCAGCAGTGTGGTAGCGGGGGGAAACACAGATACGCAGTATTTT. Its translation: CASSVVAGGNTDTQYF.

The CDR3 sequence: CAIKGSTGKETQYF. CDR3 in DNA: TGTGCCATCAAGGGCTCGACAGGCAAAGAGACCCAGTACTTC. V and J are TRBV10-3 and TRBJ2-5, with D possibly matching TRBD1 (6 bases). Germline CDR1 and CDR2: ENHRY and SYGVKD. Trimming left V 7 bases short and J 3 bases short, with 15 bases between. The CDR3 runs to 14 residues.

The chain is built from TRBV5-1 and TRBJ1-2, with 8 bases lining up with TRBD1. The CDR3 sequence is 13 residues long. CDR1 SGHRS and CDR2 YFSETQ come from the germline V gene. Trimming took 0 bases from V and 7 from J; bases not matched to a gene: 2. The CDR3 region is CASSLGDRSGYTF. CDR3 nucleotides: TGCGCCAGCAGCTTGGGGGACAGGAGTGGCTACACCTTC.

The V and J genes are TRBV5-5 and TRBJ1-4; 8 bases align to TRBD1. This CDR3 is built from 14 residues. Germline values: CDR1 SGHKS, CDR2 YYEKEE (reference sequence). Germline trimming cut 3 bases from V and 4 bases from J; bases unmatched to any gene: 2. The CDR3 bases are TGTGCCAGCAGCTGGGGACAGGTTAATGAAAAACTGTTTTTT. It encodes CASSWGQVNEKLFF.

V and J are TRBV20-1 and TRBJ1-5, with D unclear. CDR1 and CDR2 from the germline V gene are DFQATT and SNEGSKA (reference sequence). Trimming took off 3 bases at V and 4 bases at J, with 10 bases between the two ends. This CDR3 contains 13 residues. The CDR3 DNA reads TGCAGTGCTAGTTCTCCACAAAATCAGCCCCAGCATTTT. Protein: CSASSPQNQPQHF.

The chain links TRBV28 to TRBJ2-3; 9 bases are shared with TRBD2. Trimming cost V 5 bases and J 5 bases; bases outside gene matches: 14. Germline V gene lookup returns CDR1 MDHEN and CDR2 SYDVKM. The length of the CDR3 is 17 residues. CDR3 nucleotides: TGTGCCAGCAGTAAAAGGTGGGCCCTAGCGGGGATAGATACGCAGTATTTT. Its translation is CASSKRWALAGIDTQYF.

This clonotype has just a few counts. This chain connects TRBV6-1 to TRBJ2-7, with 9 bases aligning to TRBD2. The DNA end is a closer match to TRBJ2-5, so the J assignment may be wrong. This CDR3 is 16 amino acids long. Germline V CDR1 and CDR2: MNHNS, SASEGT. In DNA, the CDR3 is TGTGCCAGCCCAGCGGGGGGCCCCACGTGGAGAGAGACCCAGTACTTC. Protein product: CASPAGGPTWRETQYF.

The CDR3: CASSQDRDPIYEQYF. DNA of the CDR3: TGCGCCAGCAGCCAAGACAGAGACCCCATCTACGAGCAGTACTTC. The chain has TRBV4-3 and TRBJ2-7; D gene unclear. Germline V gives CDR1 LGHNA, CDR2 YSLEER. This CDR3 has 15 amino acids. V was shortened by 0 bases and J by 3 bases, with 12 bases between the two germline ends.

This clonotype was seen a few times. The chain combines TRBV10-3 with TRBJ2-3, with 8 bases aligning to TRBD2. Germline-derived CDR1 and CDR2 are ENHRY and SYGVKD. The CDR3 totals 14 residues. V lost 5 bases, J lost 4 bases, and 5 bases stayed unmatched. Here the CDR3 reads CAISIAGFSDTQYF. As DNA, the CDR3 is TGTGCCATCAGTATAGCGGGGTTCTCAGATACGCAGTATTTT.

The V gene is TRBV5-5, the J gene TRBJ1-1, with TRBD1 matching 7 bases. V shed 4 bases, J shed 8 bases, and the junction held 8 bases outside the gene matches. This CDR3 has 13 amino acids. Per germline, CDR1 SGHKS and CDR2 YYEKEE (reference sequence). CDR3 residues: CASSPDRDEEAFF. In nucleotides, the CDR3 is TGTGCCAGCAGCCCTGACAGGGACGAAGAAGCTTTCTTT.

In regard to this clonotype: Sequence at one end of the junction differs from germline and may be a read error. The rearrangement joins TRBV12-3 or TRBV12-4 to TRBJ2-3, with 8 positions matching TRBD2. The CDR3 is 14 amino acids. The CDR3 nucleotides read TGTGCCAGCAGTTTAAGCGGGGGCACAGATGCGCAGTATTTT. Its protein is CASSLSGGTDAQYF.

The V call is TRBV7-2, the J call TRBJ2-5; 8 nucleotides match TRBD1. The last part of the DNA fits TRBJ2-7 better; the J call may be wrong. The CDR3 sequence is 16 residues long. Per the germline V gene, CDR1 is SGHTA and CDR2 is FQGNSA. Here the CDR3 reads CASSHLGQVDLYEQYF. The CDR3 DNA reads TGTGCCAGCAGCCATCTGGGACAGGTTGATCTATACGAGCAGTACTTC.

The rearrangement joins TRBV10-3 to TRBJ2-3; 11 positions match TRBD2. Germline V CDR1 and CDR2: ENHRY, SYGVKD. The trim removed 6 bases at V and 4 bases at J, leaving 3 bases unmatched. This CDR3 has 14 residues. This CDR3 is CAIRPGLAADTQYF. Here the CDR3 DNA reads TGTGCCATCAGGCCGGGACTAGCGGCAGATACGCAGTATTTT.

The gene calls are TRBV27 and TRBJ2-1; D is perhaps TRBD2 (5 bases). CDR1 and CDR2 from the germline V gene are MNHEY and SMNVEV (reference sequence). The CDR3 runs 13 residues. V was clipped by 3 bases and J by 6 bases, with 9 bases between them. The chain's CDR3 is CASSFGVINEQFF. In DNA, the CDR3 is TGTGCCAGCAGTTTCGGGGTCATCAATGAGCAGTTCTTC.

This clonotype was picked up a small number of times. The V and J genes are TRBV29-1 and TRBJ1-1, with TRBD1 identical over 9 bases. This CDR3 spans 13 amino acids. Germline CDR1 SQVTM, CDR2 ANQGSEA. Trimming cost V 7 bases and J 4 bases; bases outside gene matches: 7. Here the CDR3 reads CSAVTGGGTEAFF. CDR3 nucleotide sequence: TGCAGCGCCGTGACAGGGGGAGGCACTGAAGCTTTCTTT. Looking up the rest from reference TRBV29-1 and TRBJ1-1 gives the full variable domain: SAVISQKPSRDICQRGTSLTIQCQVDSQVTMMFWYRQQPGQSLTLIATANQGSEATYESGFVIDKFPISRPNLTFSTLTVSNMSPEDSSIYLCSAVTGGGTEAFFGQGTRLTVV.

This clonotype was recorded a few times. The rearrangement uses TRBV2 and TRBJ2-4; no clear D gene. TRBJ2-7 explains the end of the DNA better; the J call may be wrong. This CDR3 is 11 amino acids long. Germline CDR1 and CDR2: SNHLY and FYNNEI. The CDR3 nucleotides are TGTGCCAGCAGGTACGCGGACGAGCAGTACTTC. Translation: CASRYADEQYF.

The V and J genes are TRBV5-1 and TRBJ1-3; D is possibly TRBD1 (6 bases). The germline CDR1 and CDR2 sequences are SGHRS and YFSETQ. Trimming left V 2 bases short and J 3 bases short, with 15 bases between. The CDR3 has 16 amino acids. CDR3 region: CASSLRGGPDGNTIYF. In nucleotides, the CDR3 is TGCGCCAGCAGCTTACGCGGGGGCCCGGATGGAAACACCATATATTTT.

V and J are TRBV12-3 or TRBV12-4 and TRBJ2-2; TRBD1 might be the D (5 bases). Trimming cost V 6 bases and J 4 bases, with 12 bases left between them. This CDR3 region has 14 residues. CDR3 sequence reads: CASRQDTSTGELFF. The CDR3 nucleotides are TGTGCCAGCAGACAGGACACCTCCACCGGGGAGCTGTTTTTT.

This chain uses TRBV6-6 with TRBJ1-1; D might be TRBD1 (6 bases). Germline V gives CDR1 MNHNY, CDR2 SVGAGI (reference sequence). The CDR3 contains 15 residues. V shed 3 bases and J shed 6 bases, with 17 bases lying between them. The CDR3 spells CASSYRSKGEAEAFF. The CDR3 bases are TGTGCCAGCAGTTATAGGTCTAAGGGGGAGGCTGAAGCTTTCTTT.

This clonotype was seen only a few times. The rearrangement uses TRBV4-1 and TRBJ1-2, with D unclear. Trimming left V 1 base short and J 4 bases short, with 16 bases between. The CDR3 totals 16 residues. CDR1 is MGHRA and CDR2 is YSYEKL in the germline V gene. The CDR3 sequence: CASSQGSLAEIYGYTF. The CDR3 bases are TGCGCCAGCAGCCAAGGGTCCCTCGCCGAGATCTATGGCTACACCTTC.

This chain joins TRBV30 and TRBJ1-5; D gene uncertain. Germline CDR1 is GTSNPN and CDR2 is SVGIG (reference sequence). The length of the CDR3 is 13 residues. The V end was cut by 5 bases, the J end by 1 base, with 9 bases between. Written as DNA, the CDR3 is TGTGCCTGGTCTAAGGGAAGCAATCAGCCCCAGCATTTT. It is translated as CAWSKGSNQPQHF.

The J gene is TRBJ2-1, the V gene TRBV28; 7 positions match TRBD1. J lost 4 bases, V lost 5 bases, and 5 bases had no gene match. This CDR3 spans 14 amino acids. Germline CDR1 is MDHEN and CDR2 is SYDVKM. The CDR3 spells CASSTRQGYNEQFF. In DNA, the CDR3 is TGTGCCAGCAGTACACGACAGGGTTACAATGAGCAGTTCTTC.

This chain links TRBV27 with TRBJ2-1, with TRBD2 identical over 8 bases. Germline V gene sequence: CDR1 MNHEY, CDR2 SMNVEV (reference sequence). The CDR3 sequence is 15 residues long. V lost 6 bases to trimming and J lost 3 bases; unmatched junction nucleotides: 7. The CDR3 bases are TGTGCCAGCAGCCGGGGGGGGCGTTTCTACAATGAGCAGTTCTTC. This gives the protein CASSRGGRFYNEQFF.

This clonotype was picked up a small number of times. The gene calls are TRBV10-3 and TRBJ2-1; D possibly matches TRBD1 or TRBD2 (5 bases each). The CDR3 covers 14 residues. CDR1 is ENHRY, CDR2 SYGVKD, per germline. V was clipped by 5 bases and J by 9 bases, with 17 bases between them. CDR3 in amino acids: CAISPGRSRPEQFF. The CDR3 nucleotides are TGTGCCATCAGTCCGGGACGGAGTAGACCTGAGCAGTTCTTC.